These T cell receptor beta chains were read from a single sample in a study of OX40 agonist ivuxolimab in advanced cancers. Generated by immunoSEQ multiplex PCR, the TCRdb table keeps only in-frame clones and is missing some. The sample lists fewer than 85,000 clones; just over 90% were seen once. The sample consisted of CD4+ or CD8+ T cells sorted from blood, taken in a trial of the OX40 agonist ivuxolimab. All receptors come from an adult with an advanced solid tumor such as melanoma, head and neck, liver or kidney cancer. CDR3s include the opening cysteine and the closing phenylalanine or tryptophan. Each record gives: clone size, V gene, D gene, J gene, CDR3 DNA, CDR3 protein. The D gene is left open where the match is weak. Clone size, where shown, is once, few, many, or a class for clones that have expanded.

abundance: .
v_gene: TRBV7-9
d_gene: .
j_gene: TRBJ1-5
CDR3nt: TGTGCCAGCAGCTTAGTCCCGGATCAGCCCCAGCATTTT
CDR3aa: CASSLVPDQPQHF

abundance: .
v_gene: TRBV5-5
d_gene: .
j_gene: TRBJ1-1
CDR3nt: TGTGCCAGCGTACAGGGATTTCCTGTCACTGAAGCTTTCTTT
CDR3aa: CASVQGFPVTEAFF

abundance: few
v_gene: TRBV20-1
d_gene: .
j_gene: TRBJ1-1
CDR3nt: TGCAGTGCTAGGGGGAACACTGAAGCTTTCTTT
CDR3aa: CSARGNTEAFF

abundance: .
v_gene: TRBV10-3
d_gene: .
j_gene: TRBJ1-1
CDR3nt: TGTGCCATCAGTGAGGCCAGGGTGGAGAACACTGAAGCTTTCTTT
CDR3aa: CAISEARVENTEAFF

abundance: once
v_gene: TRBV13
d_gene: .
j_gene: TRBJ1-3
CDR3nt: TGTGCCAGCAGCTTAGGATTCCAGTACTCTGGAAACACCATATATTTT
CDR3aa: CASSLGFQYSGNTIYF

abundance: .
v_gene: TRBV11-2
d_gene: .
j_gene: TRBJ2-7
CDR3nt: TGTGCCAGCAGCTTCTTCCGTAGCTCCTACGAGCAGTACTTC
CDR3aa: CASSFFRSSYEQYF

abundance: .
v_gene: TRBV5-1
d_gene: .
j_gene: TRBJ2-2
CDR3nt: TGCGCCAGCAGCTTGGATCCCTCCGGGGAGCTGTTTTTT
CDR3aa: CASSLDPSGELFF

abundance: .
v_gene: TRBV4-2
d_gene: TRBD2
j_gene: TRBJ2-3
CDR3nt: TGTGCCAGCAGCCAAGTCATGATAGCGGGGGAAGGGGAGTATTTT
CDR3aa: CASSQVMIAGEGEYF

abundance: once
v_gene: TRBV5-1
d_gene: .
j_gene: TRBJ1-2
CDR3nt: TGCGCCAGCAGCTCGGGGCCCGGGGTCTATGGCTACACCTTC
CDR3aa: CASSSGPGVYGYTF

abundance: once
v_gene: TRBV19
d_gene: .
j_gene: TRBJ2-5
CDR3nt: TGTGCCAGTAGCGTCGGTAAGGAGACCCAGTACTTC
CDR3aa: CASSVGKETQYF

abundance: once
v_gene: TRBV28
d_gene: TRBD1
j_gene: TRBJ1-1
CDR3nt: TGTGCCAGCAGTTTAGTCCCCGGGACAGGGAAGACTGAAGCTTTCTTT
CDR3aa: CASSLVPGTGKTEAFF

abundance: .
v_gene: TRBV15
d_gene: TRBD1
j_gene: TRBJ2-7
CDR3nt: TGTGCCACCAGTTTAGGACAGGGACCTTACGAGCAGTACTTC
CDR3aa: CATSLGQGPYEQYF

abundance: few
v_gene: TRBV12-5
d_gene: TRBD2
j_gene: TRBJ2-7
CDR3nt: TGTGCTAGTGGGCCGGGGGGGCTCGAGCAGTACTTC
CDR3aa: CASGPGGLEQYF

abundance: .
v_gene: TRBV10-3
d_gene: TRBD1
j_gene: TRBJ2-7
CDR3nt: TGTGCCATCAAAGGACAGGCCATTGACGAGCAGTACTTC
CDR3aa: CAIKGQAIDEQYF

abundance: .
v_gene: TRBV7-9
d_gene: TRBD1
j_gene: TRBJ1-3
CDR3nt: TGTGCCAGCAGCCTAAGACAGGGGACTGGAAACACCATATATTTT
CDR3aa: CASSLRQGTGNTIYF

abundance: once
v_gene: TRBV4-1
d_gene: .
j_gene: TRBJ2-2
CDR3nt: TGCGCCAGCAGCCAAGGAACCATTCTCACCGGGGAGCTGTTTTTT
CDR3aa: CASSQGTILTGELFF

abundance: .
v_gene: TRBV5-1
d_gene: .
j_gene: TRBJ2-5
CDR3nt: TGCGCCAGCAGCCCTGGGGGACCAGAGGAGACCCAGTACTTC
CDR3aa: CASSPGGPEETQYF

abundance: .
v_gene: TRBV28
d_gene: TRBD2
j_gene: TRBJ2-3
CDR3nt: TGTGCCAGCAGCTCTAGCGGGAGAGCCACAGATACGCAGTATTTT
CDR3aa: CASSSSGRATDTQYF

abundance: .
v_gene: TRBV5-1
d_gene: TRBD1
j_gene: TRBJ1-1
CDR3nt: TGCGCCAGCAGCATCGGACAGGGGGCCTACACTGAAGCTTTCTTT
CDR3aa: CASSIGQGAYTEAFF

abundance: .
v_gene: TRBV28
d_gene: .
j_gene: TRBJ1-3
CDR3nt: TGTGCCAGCAGTTTATGGGGTTCTGGAAACACCATATATTTT
CDR3aa: CASSLWGSGNTIYF

abundance: once
v_gene: TRBV10-3
d_gene: .
j_gene: TRBJ2-2
CDR3nt: TGTGCCATCAGTGGGGATGGGGGCACCGGGGAGCTGTTTTTT
CDR3aa: CAISGDGGTGELFF

abundance: .
v_gene: TRBV5-4
d_gene: TRBD1
j_gene: TRBJ2-3
CDR3nt: TGTGCCAGCAGCTTGCCCATCGGGACAGCAGATACGCAGTATTTT
CDR3aa: CASSLPIGTADTQYF

abundance: .
v_gene: TRBV4-1
d_gene: TRBD1
j_gene: TRBJ2-7
CDR3nt: TGCGCCAGCAGCCTTCACCGGGACAGCATCTCCTACGAGCAGTACTTC
CDR3aa: CASSLHRDSISYEQYF

abundance: few
v_gene: TRBV7-8
d_gene: TRBD1
j_gene: TRBJ2-7
CDR3nt: TGTGCCAGCAGCTCTGCGGGGGGACAGGGGGACTACGAGCAGTACTTC
CDR3aa: CASSSAGGQGDYEQYF

abundance: .
v_gene: TRBV19
d_gene: .
j_gene: TRBJ1-1
CDR3nt: TGTGCCAGTAGCCGCGGGGGCAACACTGAAGCTTTCTTT
CDR3aa: CASSRGGNTEAFF

abundance: few
v_gene: TRBV7-9
d_gene: .
j_gene: TRBJ2-1
CDR3nt: TGTGCCAGCAGCTTAAGGCGGGAGCAGTTCTTC
CDR3aa: CASSLRREQFF

abundance: .
v_gene: TRBV7-3
d_gene: .
j_gene: TRBJ2-2
CDR3nt: TGTGCCAGCAGTCGTGACAACACCGGGGAGCTGTTTTTT
CDR3aa: CASSRDNTGELFF

abundance: .
v_gene: TRBV2
d_gene: TRBD1
j_gene: TRBJ2-7
CDR3nt: TGTGCCAGCACCTGGACAGGGGTAATCTTCGAGCAGTACTTC
CDR3aa: CASTWTGVIFEQYF

abundance: .
v_gene: TRBV5-1
d_gene: .
j_gene: TRBJ2-7
CDR3nt: TGCGCCAGCAGCCTCGAAAGGGGGACCTACGAGCAGTACTTC
CDR3aa: CASSLERGTYEQYF

abundance: few
v_gene: TRBV6-5
d_gene: .
j_gene: TRBJ2-1
CDR3nt: TGTGCCAGCAGAAAGACTAGTGATTCCTACAATGAGCAGTTCTTC
CDR3aa: CASRKTSDSYNEQFF

abundance: .
v_gene: TRBV5-1
d_gene: .
j_gene: TRBJ2-2
CDR3nt: TGCGCCAGCAGTTTTACCGCCGGGACTAACACCGGGGAGCTGTTTTTT
CDR3aa: CASSFTAGTNTGELFF

abundance: .
v_gene: TRBV29-1
d_gene: .
j_gene: TRBJ2-4
CDR3nt: TGCAGCGGCCCTCGCATATGGGTCTCCAAAAACATTCAGTACTTC
CDR3aa: CSGPRIWVSKNIQYF

abundance: .
v_gene: TRBV5-1
d_gene: .
j_gene: TRBJ1-3
CDR3nt: TGCGCCAGCAGCTTACTCTATGTGGGGGGTACTGGAAACACCATATATTTT
CDR3aa: CASSLLYVGGTGNTIYF

abundance: .
v_gene: TRBV7-2
d_gene: .
j_gene: TRBJ2-3
CDR3nt: TGTGCCAGCAGCTTAGAAACGGGGTTAGGCACAGATACGCAGTATTTT
CDR3aa: CASSLETGLGTDTQYF

abundance: once
v_gene: TRBV19
d_gene: TRBD2
j_gene: TRBJ2-3
CDR3nt: TGTGCCAGTAGCAGGACTAGCGGGGGGGCGGATACGCAGTATTTT
CDR3aa: CASSRTSGGADTQYF

abundance: .
v_gene: TRBV19
d_gene: TRBD1
j_gene: TRBJ1-2
CDR3nt: TGTGCCAGTAGTAGGGACAGGGGATATGGCTACACCTTC
CDR3aa: CASSRDRGYGYTF

abundance: .
v_gene: TRBV6-5
d_gene: .
j_gene: TRBJ2-2
CDR3nt: TGTGCCAGCAGTTCCACTGGCACCGGGGAGCTGTTTTTT
CDR3aa: CASSSTGTGELFF

abundance: .
v_gene: TRBV6-5
d_gene: .
j_gene: TRBJ1-1
CDR3nt: TGTGCCACCGCGACGTGGGAGTCGAACACTGAAGCTTTCTTT
CDR3aa: CATATWESNTEAFF

abundance: .
v_gene: TRBV6-1
d_gene: TRBD2
j_gene: TRBJ2-3
CDR3nt: TGTGCCACCTCTGGCGGTAGCGGGATAACAGATACGCAGTATTTT
CDR3aa: CATSGGSGITDTQYF

abundance: .
v_gene: TRBV6-5
d_gene: .
j_gene: TRBJ1-2
CDR3nt: TGTGCCAGCAGTTACACACGGCTCTATGGCTACACCTTC
CDR3aa: CASSYTRLYGYTF

abundance: .
v_gene: TRBV19
d_gene: .
j_gene: TRBJ1-1
CDR3nt: TGTGCCAGTCTGGGGACTGAAGCTTTCTTT
CDR3aa: CASLGTEAFF

abundance: .
v_gene: TRBV4-2
d_gene: .
j_gene: TRBJ2-1
CDR3nt: TGTGCCAGCAGCCAAAAGGGCCGCGGACAGATTTACAATGAGCAGTTCTTC
CDR3aa: CASSQKGRGQIYNEQFF

abundance: .
v_gene: TRBV5-6
d_gene: TRBD2
j_gene: TRBJ2-1
CDR3nt: TGTGCCAGCAGCCGAAACGGACTAGCCCCGAGCTCCTACAATGAGCAGTTCTTC
CDR3aa: CASSRNGLAPSSYNEQFF

abundance: .
v_gene: TRBV10-2
d_gene: TRBD2
j_gene: TRBJ2-1
CDR3nt: TGCGCCAGCATGTTGGGCGGGAGTGTCCGCTACAATGAGCAGTTCTTC
CDR3aa: CASMLGGSVRYNEQFF

abundance: .
v_gene: TRBV19
d_gene: .
j_gene: TRBJ2-4
CDR3nt: TGTGCCAGTAGGACTCCGGGACGGCAAGGAAACATTCAGTACTTC
CDR3aa: CASRTPGRQGNIQYF

abundance: .
v_gene: TRBV10-3
d_gene: .
j_gene: TRBJ2-1
CDR3nt: TGTGCCATCGGCTCGTCAATACAGGGCGATGAGCAGTTCTTC
CDR3aa: CAIGSSIQGDEQFF

abundance: .
v_gene: TRBV7-2
d_gene: .
j_gene: TRBJ1-1
CDR3nt: TGTGCCAGCAGCCGCTCCCGGGACACTGAAGCTTTCTTT
CDR3aa: CASSRSRDTEAFF

abundance: once
v_gene: TRBV11-2
d_gene: TRBD2
j_gene: TRBJ2-7
CDR3nt: TGTGCCAGCAGCTTAGACCCTAGCGGGTACGAGCAGTACTTC
CDR3aa: CASSLDPSGYEQYF

abundance: .
v_gene: TRBV27
d_gene: TRBD1
j_gene: TRBJ1-1
CDR3nt: TGTGCCAGCAGTAGGGACAGGGGCGTGAACACTGAAGCTTTCTTT
CDR3aa: CASSRDRGVNTEAFF